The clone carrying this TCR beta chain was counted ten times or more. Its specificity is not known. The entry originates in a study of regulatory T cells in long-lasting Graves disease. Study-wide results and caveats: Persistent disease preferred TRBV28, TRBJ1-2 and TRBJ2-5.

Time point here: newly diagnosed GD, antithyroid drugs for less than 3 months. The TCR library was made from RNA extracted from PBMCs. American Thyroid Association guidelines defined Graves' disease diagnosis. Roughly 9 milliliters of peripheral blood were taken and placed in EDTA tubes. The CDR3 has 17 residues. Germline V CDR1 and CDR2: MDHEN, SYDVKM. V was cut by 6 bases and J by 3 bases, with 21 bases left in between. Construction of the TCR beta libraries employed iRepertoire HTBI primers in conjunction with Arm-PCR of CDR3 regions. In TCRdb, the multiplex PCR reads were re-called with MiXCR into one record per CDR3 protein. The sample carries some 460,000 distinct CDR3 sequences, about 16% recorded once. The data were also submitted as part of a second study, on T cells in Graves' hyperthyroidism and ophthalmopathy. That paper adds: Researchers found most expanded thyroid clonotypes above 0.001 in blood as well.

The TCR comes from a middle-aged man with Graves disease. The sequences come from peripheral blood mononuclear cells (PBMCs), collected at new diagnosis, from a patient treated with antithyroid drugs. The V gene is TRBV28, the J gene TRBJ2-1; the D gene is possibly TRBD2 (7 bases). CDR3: CASRGGGYRDNYNEQFF. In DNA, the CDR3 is TGTGCCAGCAGGGGGGGGGGCTACAGGGATAACTACAATGAGCAGTTCTTC. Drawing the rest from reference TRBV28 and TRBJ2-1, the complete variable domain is DVKVTQSSRYLVKRTGEKVFLECVQDMDHENMFWYRQDPGLGLRLIYFSYDVKMKEKGDIPEGYSVSREKKERFSLILESASTNQTSMYLCASRGGGYRDNYNEQFFGPGTRLTVL.